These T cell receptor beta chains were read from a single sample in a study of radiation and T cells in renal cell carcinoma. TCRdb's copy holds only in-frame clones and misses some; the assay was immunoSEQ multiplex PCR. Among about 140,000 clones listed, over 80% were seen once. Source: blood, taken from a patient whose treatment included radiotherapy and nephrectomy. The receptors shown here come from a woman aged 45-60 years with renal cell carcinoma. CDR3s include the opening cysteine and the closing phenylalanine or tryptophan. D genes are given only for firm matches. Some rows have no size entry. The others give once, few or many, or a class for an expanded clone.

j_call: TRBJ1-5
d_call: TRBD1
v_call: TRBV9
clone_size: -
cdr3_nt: TGTGCCAGCAGCGGAGGGACAGGGGCTCATCCCCAGCATTTT
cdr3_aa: CASSGGTGAHPQHF

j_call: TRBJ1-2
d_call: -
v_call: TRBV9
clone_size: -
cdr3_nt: TGTGCCAGCAGCGTCGCCCCTACAAGTAACTATGGCTACACCTTC
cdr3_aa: CASSVAPTSNYGYTF

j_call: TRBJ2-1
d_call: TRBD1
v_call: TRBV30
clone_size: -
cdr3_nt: TGTGCCTGGAGTACCTGGACAGGAGACTCCTACAATGAGCAGTTCTTC
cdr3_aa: CAWSTWTGDSYNEQFF

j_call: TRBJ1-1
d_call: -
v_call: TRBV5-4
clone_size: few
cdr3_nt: TGTGCCAGCAGCTTGCCCACCCTTGGAACTGAAGCTTTCTTT
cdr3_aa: CASSLPTLGTEAFF

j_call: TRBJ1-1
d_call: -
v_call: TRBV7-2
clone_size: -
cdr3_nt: TGTGCCAGCAGCTTAGAGGGGCAGGTCGGTACTGAAGCTTTCTTT
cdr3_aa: CASSLEGQVGTEAFF

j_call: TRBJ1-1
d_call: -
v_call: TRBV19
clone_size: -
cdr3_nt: TGTGCCAGTAGTACGACCAGGGTGGCTGAAGCTTTCTTT
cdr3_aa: CASSTTRVAEAFF

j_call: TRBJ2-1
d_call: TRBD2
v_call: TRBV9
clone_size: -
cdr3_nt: TGTGCCAGCAGCCAAGGAGCGGGATCCTACAATGAGCAGTTCTTC
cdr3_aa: CASSQGAGSYNEQFF

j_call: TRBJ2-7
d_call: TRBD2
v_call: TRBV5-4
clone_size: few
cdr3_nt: TGTGCCAGCAGCCCCCGGGGTAGCGGGAGTTACGAGCAGTACTTC
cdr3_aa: CASSPRGSGSYEQYF

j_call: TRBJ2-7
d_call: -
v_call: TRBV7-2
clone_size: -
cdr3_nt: TGTGCCAGCAGCCCCACAACCTACGAGCAGTACTTC
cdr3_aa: CASSPTTYEQYF

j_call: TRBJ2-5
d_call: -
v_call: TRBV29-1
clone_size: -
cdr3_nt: TGCAGCCAGCGGAGGGAAGGGAGAGAGACCCAGTACTTC
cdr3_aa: CSQRREGRETQYF

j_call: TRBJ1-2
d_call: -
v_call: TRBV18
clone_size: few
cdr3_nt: TGTGCCAGCTCACCAGCCCCACGGGAAAACTATGGCTACACCTTC
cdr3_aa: CASSPAPRENYGYTF

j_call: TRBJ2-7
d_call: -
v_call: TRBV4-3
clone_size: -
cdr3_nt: TGCGCCAGCAGCCAAGGTTGGGGCAACTCCTACGAGCAGTACTTC
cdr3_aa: CASSQGWGNSYEQYF

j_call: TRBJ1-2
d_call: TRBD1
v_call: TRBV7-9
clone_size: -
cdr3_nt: TGTGCCAGCAGCTTGGCCGGGACAGGGCTCTTTGGCTACACCTTC
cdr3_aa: CASSLAGTGLFGYTF

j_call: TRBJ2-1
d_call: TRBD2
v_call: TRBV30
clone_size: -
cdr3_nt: TGTGCCTGGAGTGTCCGGACTAGCGGGGGGGCCAATGAGCAGTTCTTC
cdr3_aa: CAWSVRTSGGANEQFF

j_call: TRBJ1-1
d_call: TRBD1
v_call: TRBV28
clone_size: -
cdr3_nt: TGTGCCAGCAGTCTCTCGACAGGGATGACTGAAGCTTTCTTT
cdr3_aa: CASSLSTGMTEAFF

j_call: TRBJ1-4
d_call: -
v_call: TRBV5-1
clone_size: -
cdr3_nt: TGCGCCAGCAGCCGCATGCCAGGTGAAAAACTGTTTTTT
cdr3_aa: CASSRMPGEKLFF

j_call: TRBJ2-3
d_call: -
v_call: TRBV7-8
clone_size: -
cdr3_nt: TGTGCCAGCAGAACGGGAGCAGATACGCAGTATTTT
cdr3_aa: CASRTGADTQYF

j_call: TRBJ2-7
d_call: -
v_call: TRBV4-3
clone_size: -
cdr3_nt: TGCGCCAGCAGCCAGTCCGGGGCTACATTCTACGAGCAGTACTTC
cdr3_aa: CASSQSGATFYEQYF

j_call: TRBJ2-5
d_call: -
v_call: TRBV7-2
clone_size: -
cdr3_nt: TGTGCCAGCAGCTTACTGCAAGAGACCCAGTACTTC
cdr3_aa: CASSLLQETQYF

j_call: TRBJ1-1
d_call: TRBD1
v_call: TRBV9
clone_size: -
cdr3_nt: TGTGCCAGCAGCGCCCGGGGACAGACGGCAACTGAAGCTTTCTTT
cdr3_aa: CASSARGQTATEAFF

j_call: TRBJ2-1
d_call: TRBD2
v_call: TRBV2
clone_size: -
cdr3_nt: TGTGCCAGCAGGAAGGGACTAGAGGTTGAGCAGTTCTTC
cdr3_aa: CASRKGLEVEQFF

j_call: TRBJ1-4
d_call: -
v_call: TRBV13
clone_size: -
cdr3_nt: TGTGCCAGCAGCTCCGGAAGGGCACAACTGTTTTTT
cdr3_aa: CASSSGRAQLFF

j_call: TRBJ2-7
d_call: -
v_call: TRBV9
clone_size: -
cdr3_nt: TGTGCCAGCAGCCCAGGACAGACCACATACGAGCAGTACTTC
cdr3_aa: CASSPGQTTYEQYF

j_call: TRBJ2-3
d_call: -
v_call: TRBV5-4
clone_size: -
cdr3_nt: TGTGCCAGCAGCTTGGATGACACAGATACGCAGTATTTT
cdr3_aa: CASSLDDTDTQYF

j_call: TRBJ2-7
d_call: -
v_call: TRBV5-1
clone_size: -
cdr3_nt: TGCGCCAGCAGCCCGTGGGACAACTACGAGCAGTACTTC
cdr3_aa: CASSPWDNYEQYF

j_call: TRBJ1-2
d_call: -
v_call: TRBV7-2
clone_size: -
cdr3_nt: TGTGCCAGCAGCTCCAGGGACGGAGAATATGGCTACACCTTC
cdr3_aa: CASSSRDGEYGYTF

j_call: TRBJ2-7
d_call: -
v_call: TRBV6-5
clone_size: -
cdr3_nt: TGTGCCAGCTCCCGCCTCTACGAGCAGTACTTC
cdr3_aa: CASSRLYEQYF

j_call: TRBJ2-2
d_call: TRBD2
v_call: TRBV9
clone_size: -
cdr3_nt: TGTGCCAGCAGCGTCGGCGGCGGGAGAGTGGGCAACACCGGGGAGCTGTTTTTT
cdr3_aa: CASSVGGGRVGNTGELFF

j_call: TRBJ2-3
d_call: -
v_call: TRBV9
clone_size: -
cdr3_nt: TGTGCCAGCAGCGAGGGAGTGACCACAGATACGCAGTATTTT
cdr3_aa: CASSEGVTTDTQYF

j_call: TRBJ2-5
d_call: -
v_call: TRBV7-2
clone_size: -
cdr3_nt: TGTGCCAGCCTAGGACATGGGATGGAGACCCAGTACTTC
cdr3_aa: CASLGHGMETQYF

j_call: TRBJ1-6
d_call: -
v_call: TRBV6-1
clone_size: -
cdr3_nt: TGCGCCATTTACAGGGTTGGGAATTCACCCCTCCACTTT
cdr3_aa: CAIYRVGNSPLHF

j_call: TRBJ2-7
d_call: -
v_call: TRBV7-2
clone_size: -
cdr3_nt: TGTGCCAGCAGCTTAAGGGAGGCGTACGAGCAGTACTTC
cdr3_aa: CASSLREAYEQYF

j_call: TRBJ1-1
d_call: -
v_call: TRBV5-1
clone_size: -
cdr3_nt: TGCGCCAGCAGCTTGTCAGGAAAAGACACTGAAGCTTTCTTT
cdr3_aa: CASSLSGKDTEAFF

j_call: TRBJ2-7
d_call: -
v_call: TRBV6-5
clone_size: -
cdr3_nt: TGTGCCAGCAGTTACTCGACAGGCCCTTCCTACGAGCAGTACTTC
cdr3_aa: CASSYSTGPSYEQYF

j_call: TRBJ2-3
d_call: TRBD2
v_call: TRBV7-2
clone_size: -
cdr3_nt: TGTGCCAGCAGCTTAGGTCTAGCGGCCAGCACAGATACGCAGTATTTT
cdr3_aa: CASSLGLAASTDTQYF

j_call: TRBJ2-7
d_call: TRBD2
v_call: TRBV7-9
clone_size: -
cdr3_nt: TGTGCCAGCAGCTTAATAGCGGGGGATTACGAGCAGTACTTC
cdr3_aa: CASSLIAGDYEQYF

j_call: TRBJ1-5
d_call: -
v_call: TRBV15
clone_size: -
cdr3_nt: TGTGCCACCAGCAGACAGGGAATAAGTCAGCCCCAGCATTTT
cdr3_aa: CATSRQGISQPQHF

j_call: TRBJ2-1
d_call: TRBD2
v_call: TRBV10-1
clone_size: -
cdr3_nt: TGCGCCAGCAGTGAGTCGACGGTAGCGGGAGCTGAAGAGCAGTTCTTC
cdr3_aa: CASSESTVAGAEEQFF

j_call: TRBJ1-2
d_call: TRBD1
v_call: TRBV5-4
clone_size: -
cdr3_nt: TGTGCCAGCAGTTCGAAAGGGGGCAGAGACTATGGCTACACCTTC
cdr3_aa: CASSSKGGRDYGYTF

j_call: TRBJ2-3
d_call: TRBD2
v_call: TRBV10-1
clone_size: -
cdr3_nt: TGCGCCAGCAGTGAAAGACTAGCGGGAGATCGGACGCAGTATTTT
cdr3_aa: CASSERLAGDRTQYF

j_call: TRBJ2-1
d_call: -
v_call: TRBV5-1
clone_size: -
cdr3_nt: TGCGCCAGCAGCTTGGCTGGGAGCCCGAATCATGAGCAGTTCTTC
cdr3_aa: CASSLAGSPNHEQFF

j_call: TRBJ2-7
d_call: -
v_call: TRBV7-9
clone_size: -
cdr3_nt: TGTGCCAGCAGCCAGTCTCCCTCTTACGAGCAGTACTTC
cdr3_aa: CASSQSPSYEQYF

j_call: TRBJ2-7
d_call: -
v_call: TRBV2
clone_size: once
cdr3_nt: TGTGCCAGCAGCCGGAGGGGGAGCTCCTACGAGCAGTACTTC
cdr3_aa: CASSRRGSSYEQYF

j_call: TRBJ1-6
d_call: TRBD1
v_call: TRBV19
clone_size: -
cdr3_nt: TGTGCCAGTAGTAGTGGGACAGGGGGCCTTAGGGGGACCCTCCACTTT
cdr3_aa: CASSSGTGGLRGTLHF

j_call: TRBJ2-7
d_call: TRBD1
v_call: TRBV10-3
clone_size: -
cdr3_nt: TGTGCCATCAGTGAATTGACAGGGGCCTACGAGCAGTACTTC
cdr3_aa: CAISELTGAYEQYF

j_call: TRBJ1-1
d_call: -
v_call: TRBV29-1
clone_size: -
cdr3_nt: TGCAGCGCGGGTGGGGGGCGCGGGACTGAAGCTTTCTTT
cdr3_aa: CSAGGGRGTEAFF

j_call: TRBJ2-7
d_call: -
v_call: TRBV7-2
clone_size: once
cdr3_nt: TGTGCCAGCAGCCCCAGCCCGGGCCCCAGGTACGAGCAGTACTTC
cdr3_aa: CASSPSPGPRYEQYF

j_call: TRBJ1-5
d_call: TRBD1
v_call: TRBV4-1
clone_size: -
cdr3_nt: TGCGCCAGCAGCCAGAGACAGGGTGGCAATCAGCCCCAGCATTTT
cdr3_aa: CASSQRQGGNQPQHF

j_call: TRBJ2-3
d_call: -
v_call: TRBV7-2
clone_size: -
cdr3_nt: TGTGCCAGCAGCCCGGCGACAGATACGCAGTATTTT
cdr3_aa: CASSPATDTQYF

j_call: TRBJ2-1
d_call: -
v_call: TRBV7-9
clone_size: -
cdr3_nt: TGTGCCAGCAGCTTTGGTCGATCCTACAATGAGCAGTTCTTC
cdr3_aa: CASSFGRSYNEQFF

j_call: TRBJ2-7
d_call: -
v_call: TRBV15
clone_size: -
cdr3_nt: TGTGCCACCAGCAGGGTTGGTGGGCAGACCTACGAGCAGTACTTC
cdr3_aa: CATSRVGGQTYEQYF

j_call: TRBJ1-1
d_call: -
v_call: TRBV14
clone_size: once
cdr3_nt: TGTGCCAGCAGCCACACGCAGGGGAGGGGGAACACTGAAGCTTTCTTT
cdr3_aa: CASSHTQGRGNTEAFF

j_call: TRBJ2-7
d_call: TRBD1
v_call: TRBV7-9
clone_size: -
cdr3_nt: TGTGCCAGTACCATGGGGGGACAGGGTTTTTCCTACGAGCAGTACTTC
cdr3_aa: CASTMGGQGFSYEQYF

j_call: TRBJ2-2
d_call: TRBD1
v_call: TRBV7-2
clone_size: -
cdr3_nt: TGTGCCAGCAGCTCAGGGGGCTACGGGGAGCTGTTTTTT
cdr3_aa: CASSSGGYGELFF

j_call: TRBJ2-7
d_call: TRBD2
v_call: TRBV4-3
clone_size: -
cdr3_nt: TGCGCCAGCAGCCAAGAAACTAGCGTTAGCTCCTACGAGCAGTACTTC
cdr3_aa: CASSQETSVSSYEQYF

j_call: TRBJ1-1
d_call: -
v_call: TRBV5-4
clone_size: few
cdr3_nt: TGTGCCAGCAGGGGGCGCGGTGAAGCTTTCTTT
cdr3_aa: CASRGRGEAFF

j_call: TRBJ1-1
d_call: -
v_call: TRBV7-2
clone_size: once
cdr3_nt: TGTGCCAGCAGCTTAGCCGCCAGTGAAGCTTTCTTT
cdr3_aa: CASSLAASEAFF